This T cell receptor (beta chain) was found in a study of T cell changes during pregnancy in multiple sclerosis. Germline V lookup: CDR1 SNHLY, CDR2 FYNNEI. The CDR3 covers 14 residues. The ends lost 7 bases at V and 8 bases at J; junction bases unmatched: 7. TCRdb's table, derived via immunoSEQ multiplex PCR, lists solely in-frame clones and lacks some. The table lists tens of thousands of clones, about 94% of them singletons. The chain recombines TRBV2 with TRBJ2-3; TRBD2 matches 12 bases. The sample consisted of peripheral blood, taken after pregnancy. The receptor's source is a female donor in good health, enrolled as a control in a pregnancy study. In DNA, the CDR3 is TGTGCCAGCACCCTAGCGGGGGGGCGGGGTACGCAGTATTTT. Residues: CASTLAGGRGTQYF. The variable domain in full, with the rest retrieved from reference TRBV2 and TRBJ2-3, is EPEVTQTPSHQVTQMGQEVILRCVPISNHLYFYWYRQILGQKVEFLVSFYNNEISEKSEIFDDQFSVERPDGSNFTLKIRSTKLEDSAMYFCASTLAGGRGTQYFGPGTRLTVL.